This T cell receptor (beta chain) originates from a study of T cell repertoires in cytomegalovirus infection. Overall study: Recently identified HLA-C-restricted CMV epitopes and well-studied HLA-B-restricted CMV epitopes were used by the study. Public TCR beta signatures were indicative of both CMV infection and a matching HLA type.

Study results and caveats: Carriers of CMV and the relevant HLA type were discriminated by public TCR beta frequency.

MiXCR was run by TCRdb on the reads, yielding one entry per CDR3 protein. This sample carries 28,000 or so distinct CDR3 sequences, 15% to 20% of them seen once, and the ten largest clones take 80% to 90%. The germline V gene has CDR1 MNHEY and CDR2 SMNVEV (reference sequence). The V and J ends lost 2 bases and 7 bases respectively, with 23 bases between them. CDR3 length: 17 residues. This clonotype occurred a few times. The antigen remains undetermined. Sequenced material: CD8+ T cells from cultured PBMCs, taken from culture after CMV antigen stimulation. The rearrangement joins TRBV27 to TRBJ1-2; no firm D call. This receptor was identified in a human donor in good health (CMV status not recorded). Some clones in this sample may be carry-over from other donors' samples. The DNA for the CDR3 is TGTGCCAGCAGTTTAGGGCCGGGGAGGGAATGGTTCGGTGGCTACACCTTC. It yields the protein CASSLGPGREWFGGYTF.